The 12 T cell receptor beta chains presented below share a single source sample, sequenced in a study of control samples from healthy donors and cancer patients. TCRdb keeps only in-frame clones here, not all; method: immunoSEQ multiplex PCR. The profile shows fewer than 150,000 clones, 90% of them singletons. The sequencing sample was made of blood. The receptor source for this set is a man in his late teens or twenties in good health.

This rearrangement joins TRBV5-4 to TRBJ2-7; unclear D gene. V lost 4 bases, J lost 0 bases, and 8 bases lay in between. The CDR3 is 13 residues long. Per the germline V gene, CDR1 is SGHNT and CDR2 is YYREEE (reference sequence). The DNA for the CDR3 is TGTGCCAGCAGCGGCCGCAGCTCCTACGAGCAGTACTTC. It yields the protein CASSGRSSYEQYF.

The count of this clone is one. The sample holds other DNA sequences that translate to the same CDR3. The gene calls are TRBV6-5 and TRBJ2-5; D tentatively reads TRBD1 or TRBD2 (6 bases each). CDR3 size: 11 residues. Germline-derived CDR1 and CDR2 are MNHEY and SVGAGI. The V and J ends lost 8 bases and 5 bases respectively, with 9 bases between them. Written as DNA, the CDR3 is TGTGCCAGCCGGAGGGGGGAGACCCAGTACTTC. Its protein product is CASRRGETQYF.

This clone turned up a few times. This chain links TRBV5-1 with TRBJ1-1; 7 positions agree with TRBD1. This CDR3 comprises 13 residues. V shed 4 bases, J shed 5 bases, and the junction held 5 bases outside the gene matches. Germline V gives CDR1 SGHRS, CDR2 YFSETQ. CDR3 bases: TGCGCCAGCAGCCCGGACAGGTGGACTGAAGCTTTCTTT. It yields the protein CASSPDRWTEAFF.

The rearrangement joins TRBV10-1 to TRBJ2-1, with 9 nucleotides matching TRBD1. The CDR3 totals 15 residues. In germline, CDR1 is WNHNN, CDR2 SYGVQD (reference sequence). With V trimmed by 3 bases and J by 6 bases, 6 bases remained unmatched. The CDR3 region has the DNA TGCGCCAGCAGTGACCCCGGGACAGGGATCAATGAGCAGTTCTTC. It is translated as CASSDPGTGINEQFF.

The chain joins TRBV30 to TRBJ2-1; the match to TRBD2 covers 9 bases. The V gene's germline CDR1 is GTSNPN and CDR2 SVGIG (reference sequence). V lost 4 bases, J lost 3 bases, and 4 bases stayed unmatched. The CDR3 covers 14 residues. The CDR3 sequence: CAWTSGMGYNEQFF. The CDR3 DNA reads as TGTGCCTGGACTAGCGGGATGGGCTACAATGAGCAGTTCTTC.

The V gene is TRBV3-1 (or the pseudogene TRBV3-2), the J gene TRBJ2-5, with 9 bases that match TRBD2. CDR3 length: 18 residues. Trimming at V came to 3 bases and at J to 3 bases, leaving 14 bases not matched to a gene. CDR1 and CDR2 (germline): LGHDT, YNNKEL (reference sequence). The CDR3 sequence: CASSQGPRAGGPKETQYF. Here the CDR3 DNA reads TGTGCCAGCAGCCAGGGGCCAAGGGCGGGGGGGCCGAAAGAGACCCAGTACTTC.

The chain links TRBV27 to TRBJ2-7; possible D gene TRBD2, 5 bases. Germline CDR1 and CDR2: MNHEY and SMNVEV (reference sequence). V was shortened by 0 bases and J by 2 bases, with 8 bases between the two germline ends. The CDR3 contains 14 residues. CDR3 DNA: TGTGCCAGCAGTTTATCCCTCGGGGCCTACGAGCAGTACGTC. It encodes CASSLSLGAYEQYV.

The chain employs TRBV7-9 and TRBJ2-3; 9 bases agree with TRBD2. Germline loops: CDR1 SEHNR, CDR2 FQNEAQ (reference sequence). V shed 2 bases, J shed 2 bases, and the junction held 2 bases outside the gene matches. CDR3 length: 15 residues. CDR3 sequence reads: CASSLSSGVTDTQYF. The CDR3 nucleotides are TGTGCCAGCAGCTTATCTAGCGGGGTCACAGATACGCAGTATTTT.

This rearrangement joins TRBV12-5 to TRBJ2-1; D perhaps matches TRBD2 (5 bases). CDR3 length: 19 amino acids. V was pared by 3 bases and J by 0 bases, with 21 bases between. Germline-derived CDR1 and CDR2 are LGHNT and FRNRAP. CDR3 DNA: TGTGCTAGTGGTTTCCTTCTCAACCCCGCGGGCCTCTCCTACAATGAGCAGTTCTTC. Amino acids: CASGFLLNPAGLSYNEQFF.

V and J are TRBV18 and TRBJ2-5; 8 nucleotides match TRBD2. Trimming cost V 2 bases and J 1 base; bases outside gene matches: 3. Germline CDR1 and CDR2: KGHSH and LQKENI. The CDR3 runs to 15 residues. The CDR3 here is CASSPAGGLQETQYF. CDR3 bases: TGTGCCAGCTCACCAGCGGGGGGCCTCCAAGAGACCCAGTACTTC.

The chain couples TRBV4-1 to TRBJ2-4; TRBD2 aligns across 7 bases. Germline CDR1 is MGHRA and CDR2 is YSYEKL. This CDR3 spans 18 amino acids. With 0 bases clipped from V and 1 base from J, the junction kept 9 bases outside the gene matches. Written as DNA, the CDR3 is TGCGCCAGCAGCCAAGAAGGCGGGCGGGAGTGGGCCAAAAACATTCAGTACTTC. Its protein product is CASSQEGGREWAKNIQYF.

The CDR3 sequence: CASSLETFGEQYF. The CDR3 DNA reads as TGTGCCAGCAGCTTAGAGACTTTTGGGGAGCAGTACTTC. V is TRBV7-8 and J is TRBJ2-7; no clear D. CDR3 length equals 13 residues. Germline CDR1 and CDR2: SGHVS and FQNEAQ. V dropped 1 base and J dropped 7 bases, with 11 bases sitting between them.